A selection of T cell receptor beta chains follows, all from one sample in a study of T cells in Graves' hyperthyroidism and ophthalmopathy. TCRdb reprocessed the multiplex PCR reads with MiXCR, giving one entry per CDR3 protein. The sample includes some 800,000 distinct CDR3 sequences, approximately 40% of them seen just once. Sample: blood. The source is a man aged 18 to 30 with Graves' hyperthyroidism. CDR3s include the opening cysteine and the closing phenylalanine or tryptophan. Fields, in order: D gene, V gene, clone size, J gene, CDR3 protein, CDR3 DNA. The D gene is left open where the match is weak. Part of the rows lack a size; the others show once, few, many or a class for expanded clones.

>-|TRBV7-3|-|TRBJ1-5
CASSRGGEETQHF
TGTGCCAGCAGCCGGGGAGGGGAAGAGACCCAGCATTTT
>-|TRBV6-5|many|TRBJ1-1
CASSYGGDTEAFF
TGCGCGTCCAGCTATGGAGGGGACACTGAAGCTTTCTTT
>-|TRBV6-5|-|TRBJ1-6
CASRAGQSGSSPLHF
TGTGCCAGCAGGGCGGGCCAGAGCGGGAGTTCACCCCTCCACTTT
>TRBD2|TRBV7-9|-|TRBJ2-7
CASGSPGTTYEQYF
TGTGCCAGCGGGTCTCCGGGGACTACCTACGAGCAGTACTTC
>TRBD1|TRBV20-1|few|TRBJ2-7
CSAPDRASSYEQYF
TGCAGTGCACCGGACAGGGCGAGCTCCTACGAGCAGTACTTC
>TRBD1|TRBV7-9|few|TRBJ1-1
CASSLMGQGVWNTEAFF
TGTGCCAGCAGCTTAATGGGACAGGGGGTTTGGAACACTGAAGCTTTCTTT
>TRBD1|TRBV7-9|-|TRBJ1-5
CASSAGQGNSPQHF
TGTGCCAGCAGCGCCGGACAGGGGAATTCACCCCAGCATTTT
>TRBD2|TRBV20-1|-|TRBJ2-2
CSAGTGTSNTGELFF
TGCAGTGCTGGTACCGGGACTAGCAACACCGGGGAGCTGTTTTTT
>-|TRBV2|many|TRBJ1-5
CASSAQTVNQPQHF
TGTGCCAGCAGTGCCCAGACAGTTAATCAGCCCCAGCATTTT
>-|TRBV4-1|few|TRBJ1-5
CASSRNTSPNQPQHF
TGCGCCAGCAGCCGGAACACTAGCCCCAATCAGCCCCAGCATTTT
>TRBD2|TRBV29-1|-|TRBJ2-5
CSIVLGGKGRETQYF
TGCAGTATCGTCCTGGGAGGGAAGGGGCGAGAGACCCAGTACTTC
>-|TRBV19|-|TRBJ2-6
CASSTQGLGGANVLTF
TGTGCCAGTAGTACTCAGGGACTCGGTGGGGCCAACGTCCTGACTTTC
>-|TRBV20-1|few|TRBJ2-5
CSAHVSGTQEETQYF
TGCAGTGCTCACGTATCCGGGACCCAAGAGGAGACCCAGTACTTC
>-|TRBV7-9|many|TRBJ2-5
CASSLTPQETQYF
TGTGCCAGCAGCTTAACCCCCCAAGAGACCCAGTACTTC
>-|TRBV24-1|-|TRBJ2-1
CATRGGGLSNNEQFF
TGTGCCACCAGGGGGGGCGGACTTTCGAACAATGAGCAGTTCTTC
>-|TRBV29-1|many|TRBJ2-7
CSVVRSGGTYEQYF
TGCAGCGTTGTACGGTCAGGGGGGACCTACGAGCAGTACTTC
>TRBD2|TRBV5-4|few|TRBJ2-5
CASSLPGSSGRLEGETQYF
TGTGCCAGCAGCTTGCCGGGCTCGAGCGGGAGGTTGGAAGGTGAGACCCAGTACTTC
>TRBD1|TRBV5-1|-|TRBJ2-7
CASLSSGGFAYEQYF
TGCGCCAGCCTTTCCTCAGGGGGCTTCGCCTACGAGCAGTACTTC
>TRBD1|TRBV24-1|many|TRBJ2-5
CATSGWDREETQYF
TGTGCCACCAGTGGCTGGGACAGGGAAGAGACCCAGTACTTC
>TRBD1|TRBV7-2|few|TRBJ2-2
CASSFSGTGGRELFF
TGTGCCAGCAGCTTCTCCGGGACAGGGGGCCGGGAGCTGTTTTTT
>TRBD1|TRBV7-9|many|TRBJ1-6
CASSLSSQGNSPLHF
TGTGCCAGCAGCTTATCCTCACAGGGGAATTCACCCCTCCACTTT
>-|TRBV5-1|few|TRBJ2-2
CASSLGSRGNTGELFF
TGCGCCAGCAGCTTGGGGTCAAGAGGCAACACCGGGGAGCTGTTTTTT
>-|TRBV10-3|many|TRBJ1-6
CAISPRRASSYNSPLHF
TGTGCCATCAGTCCGAGAAGGGCGAGCTCCTATAATTCACCCCTCCACTTT
>TRBD1|TRBV7-9|many|TRBJ1-2
CASSSTGGDNYGYTF
TGTGCCAGCAGCTCAACAGGGGGCGACAACTATGGCTACACCTTC
>TRBD2|TRBV7-9|-|TRBJ2-7
CASSPLAGANHGQYF
TGTGCCAGCAGCCCACTAGCGGGAGCCAACCACGGGCAGTACTTC
>-|TRBV10-3|few|TRBJ1-5
CASRDMGDQPQHF
TGTGCCAGCAGAGACATGGGAGATCAGCCCCAGCATTTT
>-|TRBV7-9|-|TRBJ2-1
CASSPHPRGQFF
TGTGCCAGCAGCCCACATCCACGGGGGCAGTTCTTC
>-|TRBV7-6|many|TRBJ2-7
CASSPEGGYEQYF
TGTGCCAGCAGCCCGGAGGGGGGCTACGAGCAGTACTTC
>-|TRBV10-2|few|TRBJ2-7
CASSETARGVYEQYF
TGCGCCAGCAGTGAGACGGCTAGGGGTGTGTACGAGCAGTACTTC
>-|TRBV20-1|-|TRBJ2-5
CSARGGSRQGTQYF
TGCAGTGCTAGAGGGGGGAGTAGGCAAGGGACCCAGTACTTC
>-|TRBV11-2|-|TRBJ2-5
CASSPYLLGTPTGTQYF
TGTGCCAGCAGTCCGTACCTCCTCGGGACTCCCACAGGGACCCAGTACTTC
>-|TRBV13|few|TRBJ2-5
CASSLDGSGETQYF
TGTGCCAGCAGCTTAGATGGCAGCGGGGAGACCCAGTACTTC
>-|TRBV29-1|-|TRBJ1-1
CAWMGRGPEAFF
TGTGCCTGGATGGGCAGGGGCCCTGAAGCTTTCTTT
>-|TRBV19|-|TRBJ1-1
CASTPRGAKNTEAYF
TGTGCCAGCACCCCCCGGGGGGCGAAGAACACTGAAGCTTACTTT
>-|TRBV5-1|few|TRBJ1-2
CASSPGQEDGYTF
TGCGCCAGCAGCCCGGGACAAGAAGATGGCTACACCTTC
>TRBD2|TRBV7-3|few|TRBJ2-7
CASSAPSGEQYF
TGTGCCAGCAGCGCCCCTAGCGGGGAGCAGTACTTC
>-|TRBV7-2|many|TRBJ2-5
CASSQGHGETQYF
TGTGCCAGCAGCCAAGGTCACGGGGAGACCCAGTACTTC